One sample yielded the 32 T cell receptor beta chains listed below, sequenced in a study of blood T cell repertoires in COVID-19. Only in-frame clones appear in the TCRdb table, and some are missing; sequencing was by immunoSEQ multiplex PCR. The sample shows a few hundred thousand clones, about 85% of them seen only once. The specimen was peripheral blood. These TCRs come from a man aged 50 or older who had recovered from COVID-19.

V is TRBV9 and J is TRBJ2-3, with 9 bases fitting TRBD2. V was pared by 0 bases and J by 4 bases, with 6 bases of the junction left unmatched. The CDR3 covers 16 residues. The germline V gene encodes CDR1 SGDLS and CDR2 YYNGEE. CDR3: CASSVVASGISDTQYF. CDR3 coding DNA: TGTGCCAGCAGCGTAGTGGCTAGCGGGATTTCAGATACGCAGTATTTT. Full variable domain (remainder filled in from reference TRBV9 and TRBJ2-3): DSGVTQTPKHLITATGQRVTLRCSPRSGDLSVYWYQQSLDQGLQFLIQYYNGEERAKGNILERFSAQQFPDLHSELNLSSLELGDSALYFCASSVVASGISDTQYFGPGTRLTVL.

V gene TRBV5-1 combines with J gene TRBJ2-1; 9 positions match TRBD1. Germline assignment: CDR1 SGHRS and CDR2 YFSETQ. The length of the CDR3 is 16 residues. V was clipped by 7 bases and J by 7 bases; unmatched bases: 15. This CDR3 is CASQFYTGGAGNEQFF. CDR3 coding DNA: TGCGCCAGCCAATTCTACACAGGGGGCGCGGGTAATGAGCAGTTCTTC.

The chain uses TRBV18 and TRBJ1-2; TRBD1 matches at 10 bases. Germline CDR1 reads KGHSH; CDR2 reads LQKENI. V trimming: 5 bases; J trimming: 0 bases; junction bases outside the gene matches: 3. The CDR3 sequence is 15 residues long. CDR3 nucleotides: TGTGCCAGCTCATTTGGGACAGGGGCTAACTATGGCTACACCTTC. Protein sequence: CASSFGTGANYGYTF.

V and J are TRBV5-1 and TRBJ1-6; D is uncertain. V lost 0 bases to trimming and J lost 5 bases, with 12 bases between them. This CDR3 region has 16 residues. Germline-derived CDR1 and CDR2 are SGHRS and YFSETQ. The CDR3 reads CASSLAGGGNNSPLHF. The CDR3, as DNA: TGCGCCAGCAGCTTGGCCGGCGGAGGAAATAATTCACCCCTCCACTTT.

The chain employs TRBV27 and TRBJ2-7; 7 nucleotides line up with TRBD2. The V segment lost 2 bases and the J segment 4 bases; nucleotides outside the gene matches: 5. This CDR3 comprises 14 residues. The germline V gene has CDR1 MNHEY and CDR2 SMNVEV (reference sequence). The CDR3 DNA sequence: TGTGCCAGCAGTTTAATGGCTAGCGGTTACGAGCAGTACTTC. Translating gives CASSLMASGYEQYF.

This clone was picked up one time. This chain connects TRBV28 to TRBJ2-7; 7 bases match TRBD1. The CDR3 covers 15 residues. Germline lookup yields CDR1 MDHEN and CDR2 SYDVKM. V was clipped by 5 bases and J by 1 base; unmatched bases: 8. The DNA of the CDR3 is TGTGCCAGCAGTGACTTCGGGACAGTTTCCTACGAGCAGTACTTC. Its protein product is CASSDFGTVSYEQYF.

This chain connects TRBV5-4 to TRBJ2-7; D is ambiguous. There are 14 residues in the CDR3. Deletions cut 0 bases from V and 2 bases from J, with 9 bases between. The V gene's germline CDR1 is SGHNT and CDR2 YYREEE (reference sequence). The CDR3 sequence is CASSLASDPYEQYF. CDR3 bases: TGTGCCAGCAGCTTGGCGAGCGACCCCTACGAGCAGTACTTC.

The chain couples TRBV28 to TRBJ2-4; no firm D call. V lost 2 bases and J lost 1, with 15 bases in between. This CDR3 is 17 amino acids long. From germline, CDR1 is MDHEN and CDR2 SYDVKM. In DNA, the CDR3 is TGTGCCAGCAGTTTAGGTTATCCCTTCCAGGCCAAAAACATTCAGTACTTC. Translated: CASSLGYPFQAKNIQYF.

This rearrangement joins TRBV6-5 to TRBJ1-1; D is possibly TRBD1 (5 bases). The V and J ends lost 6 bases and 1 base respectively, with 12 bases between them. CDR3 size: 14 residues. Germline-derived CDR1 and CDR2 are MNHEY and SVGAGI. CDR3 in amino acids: CASSPTDRNTEAFF. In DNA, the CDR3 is TGTGCCAGCAGCCCCACCGACAGGAACACTGAAGCTTTCTTT.

The CDR3 DNA follows: TGCAGTGCTAGTAGGGGGACGGGGACCGGGGAGCTGTTTTTT. Its translation is CSASRGTGTGELFF. This chain links TRBV20-1 with TRBJ2-2, with a possible D match to TRBD1 (6 bases). This CDR3 spans 14 amino acids. V dropped 3 bases and J dropped 5 bases, with 13 bases sitting between them. The germline V gene has CDR1 DFQATT and CDR2 SNEGSKA (reference sequence).

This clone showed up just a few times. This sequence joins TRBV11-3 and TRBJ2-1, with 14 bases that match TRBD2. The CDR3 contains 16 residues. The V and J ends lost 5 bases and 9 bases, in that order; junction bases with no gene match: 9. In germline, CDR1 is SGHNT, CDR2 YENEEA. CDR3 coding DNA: TGTGCCAGCAGCCCACCGGGACTAGCGGGAGTCGGTGAGCAGTTCTTC. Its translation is CASSPPGLAGVGEQFF. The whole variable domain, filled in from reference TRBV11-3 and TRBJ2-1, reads EAGVVQSPRYKIIEKKQPVAFWCNPISGHNTLYWYLQNLGQGPELLIRYENEEAVDDSQLPKDRFSAERLKGVDSTLKIQPAELGDSAVYLCASSPPGLAGVGEQFFGPGTRLTVL.

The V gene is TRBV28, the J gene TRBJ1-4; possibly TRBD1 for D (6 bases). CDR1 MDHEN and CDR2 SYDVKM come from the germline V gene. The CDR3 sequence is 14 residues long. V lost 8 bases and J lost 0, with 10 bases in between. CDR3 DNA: TGTGCCAGCGGACAGACCACAACTAATGAAAAACTGTTTTTT. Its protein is CASGQTTTNEKLFF.

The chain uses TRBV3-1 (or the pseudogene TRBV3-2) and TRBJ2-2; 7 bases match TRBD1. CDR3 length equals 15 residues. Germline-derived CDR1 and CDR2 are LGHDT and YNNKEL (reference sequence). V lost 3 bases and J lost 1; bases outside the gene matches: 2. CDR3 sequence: CASSQGQQNTGELFF. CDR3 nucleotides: TGTGCCAGCAGCCAGGGACAGCAGAACACCGGGGAGCTGTTTTTT.

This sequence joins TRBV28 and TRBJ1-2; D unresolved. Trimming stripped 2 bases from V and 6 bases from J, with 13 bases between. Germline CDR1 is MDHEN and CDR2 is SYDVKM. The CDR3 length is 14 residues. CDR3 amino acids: CASSLGEGRHGYTF. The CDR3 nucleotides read TGTGCCAGCAGTTTAGGAGAAGGGAGGCATGGCTACACCTTC.

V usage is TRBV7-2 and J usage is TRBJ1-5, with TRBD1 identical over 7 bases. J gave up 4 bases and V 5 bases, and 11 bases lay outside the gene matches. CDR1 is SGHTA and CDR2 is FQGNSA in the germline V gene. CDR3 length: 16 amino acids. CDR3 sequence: CASSPPRQGDNQPQHF. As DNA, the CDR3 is TGTGCCAGCAGCCCCCCTCGGCAGGGGGATAATCAGCCCCAGCATTTT.

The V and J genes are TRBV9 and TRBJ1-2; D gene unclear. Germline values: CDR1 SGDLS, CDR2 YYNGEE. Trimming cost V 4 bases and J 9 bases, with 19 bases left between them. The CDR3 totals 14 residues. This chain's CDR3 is CASSPRRESGSYTF. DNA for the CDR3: TGTGCCAGCAGCCCTCGAAGAGAGTCGGGAAGCTACACCTTC.

The CDR3 DNA is TGTGCCAGCAGCGACTCAGGGTATTCCTACGAGCAGTACTTC. Protein product: CASSDSGYSYEQYF. The gene calls are TRBV3-1 (or the pseudogene TRBV3-2) and TRBJ2-7; D is possibly TRBD1 (5 bases). V lost 5 bases and J 1 base, leaving 12 bases between the germline ends. The CDR3 sequence is 14 residues long. From germline, CDR1 is LGHDT and CDR2 YNNKEL (reference sequence).

The CDR3 nucleotides read TGCGCCAGCAGCCCCAGGCCGGGACTAGTGTGGGAGACCCAGTACTTC. This encodes CASSPRPGLVWETQYF. The chain combines TRBV5-1 with TRBJ2-5; 8 nucleotides line up with TRBD2. Germline lookup yields CDR1 SGHRS and CDR2 YFSETQ. CDR3 length: 16 amino acids. V lost 4 bases and J lost 5; bases outside the gene matches: 13. Full variable domain (remainder filled in from reference TRBV5-1 and TRBJ2-5): KAGVTQTPRYLIKTRGQQVTLSCSPISGHRSVSWYQQTPGQGLQFLFEYFSETQRNKGNFPGRFSGRQFSNSRSEMNVSTLELGDSALYLCASSPRPGLVWETQYFGPGTRLLVL.

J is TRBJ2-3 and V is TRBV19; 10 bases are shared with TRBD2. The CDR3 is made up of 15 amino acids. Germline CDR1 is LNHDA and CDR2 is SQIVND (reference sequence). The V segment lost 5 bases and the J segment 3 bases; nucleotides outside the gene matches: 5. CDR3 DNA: TGTGCCAGTAGTGCGGCTAGCGGGAGTACAGATACGCAGTATTTT. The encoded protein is CASSAASGSTDTQYF.

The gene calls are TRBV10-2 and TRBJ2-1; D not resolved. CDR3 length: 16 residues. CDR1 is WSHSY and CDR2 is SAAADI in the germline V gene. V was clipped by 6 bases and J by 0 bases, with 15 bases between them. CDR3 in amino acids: CASSAQSASSYNEQFF. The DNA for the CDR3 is TGCGCCAGCAGCGCTCAAAGCGCGAGCTCCTACAATGAGCAGTTCTTC.

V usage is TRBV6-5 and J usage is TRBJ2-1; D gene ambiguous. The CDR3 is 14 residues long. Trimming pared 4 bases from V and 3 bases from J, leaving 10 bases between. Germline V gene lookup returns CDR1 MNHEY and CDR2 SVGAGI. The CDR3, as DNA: TGTGCCAGCAGTTCAGGTCCGCGCTACAATGAGCAGTTCTTC. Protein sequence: CASSSGPRYNEQFF.

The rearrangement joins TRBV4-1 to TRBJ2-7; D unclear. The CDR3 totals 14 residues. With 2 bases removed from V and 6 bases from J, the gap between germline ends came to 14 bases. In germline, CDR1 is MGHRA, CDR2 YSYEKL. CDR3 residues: CASSQSIYSGEQYF. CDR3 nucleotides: TGCGCCAGCAGCCAATCCATTTACTCGGGCGAGCAGTACTTC.

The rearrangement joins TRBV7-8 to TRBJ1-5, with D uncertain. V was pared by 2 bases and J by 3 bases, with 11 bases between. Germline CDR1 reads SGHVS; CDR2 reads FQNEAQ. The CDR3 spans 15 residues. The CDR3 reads CASSLTTGDNQPQHF. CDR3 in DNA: TGTGCCAGCAGCTTAACCACCGGAGACAATCAGCCCCAGCATTTT.

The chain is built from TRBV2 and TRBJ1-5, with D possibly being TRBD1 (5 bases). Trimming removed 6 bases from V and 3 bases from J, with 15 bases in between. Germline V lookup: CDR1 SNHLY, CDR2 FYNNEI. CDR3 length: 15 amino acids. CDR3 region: CASRRQGIDNQPQHF. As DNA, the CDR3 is TGTGCCAGCAGGCGTCAGGGTATCGACAATCAGCCCCAGCATTTT.

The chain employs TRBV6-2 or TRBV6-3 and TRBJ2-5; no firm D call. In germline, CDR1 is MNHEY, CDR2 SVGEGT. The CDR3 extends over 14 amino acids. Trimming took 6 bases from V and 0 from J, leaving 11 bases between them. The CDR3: CASSPTRYQETQYF. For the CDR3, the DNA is TGTGCCAGCAGCCCGACAAGGTACCAAGAGACCCAGTACTTC.

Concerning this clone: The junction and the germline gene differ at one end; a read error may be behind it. CDR3 in DNA: TGTGCCACCAGCCTACGGACTAGCAGAGATACGCAGTATTTT. It is translated as CATSLRTSRDTQYF. The J gene is TRBJ2-3, the V gene TRBV15, with 8 bases that match TRBD2. Germline V CDR1 and CDR2: LNHNV, YYDKDF (reference sequence). This CDR3 spans 14 amino acids.

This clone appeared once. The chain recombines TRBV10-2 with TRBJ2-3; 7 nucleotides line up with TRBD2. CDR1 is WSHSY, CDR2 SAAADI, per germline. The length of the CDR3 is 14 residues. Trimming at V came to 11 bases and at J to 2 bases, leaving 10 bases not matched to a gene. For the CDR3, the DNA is TGCGCCTCCCGGTCTAGCGGAGCCACAGATACGCAGTATTTT. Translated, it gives CASRSSGATDTQYF.

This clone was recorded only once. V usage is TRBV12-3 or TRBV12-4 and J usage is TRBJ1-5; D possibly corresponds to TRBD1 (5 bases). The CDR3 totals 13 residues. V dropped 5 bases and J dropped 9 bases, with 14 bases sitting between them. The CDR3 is CASSPTPTAPQHF. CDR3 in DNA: TGTGCCAGCAGTCCCACTCCGACAGCGCCCCAGCATTTT.

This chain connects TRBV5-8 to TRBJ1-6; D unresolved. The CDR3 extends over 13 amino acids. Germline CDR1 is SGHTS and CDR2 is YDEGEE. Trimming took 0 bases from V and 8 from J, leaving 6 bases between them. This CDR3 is CASSLESYSPLHF. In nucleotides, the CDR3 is TGTGCCAGCAGCTTGGAATCCTATTCACCCCTCCACTTT.

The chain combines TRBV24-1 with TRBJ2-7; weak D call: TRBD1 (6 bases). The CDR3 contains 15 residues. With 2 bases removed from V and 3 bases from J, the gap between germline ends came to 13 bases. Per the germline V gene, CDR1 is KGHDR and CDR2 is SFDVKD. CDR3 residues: CATSDSGTSHYEQYF. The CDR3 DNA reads TGTGCCACCAGTGATTCCGGGACATCCCACTACGAGCAGTACTTC.

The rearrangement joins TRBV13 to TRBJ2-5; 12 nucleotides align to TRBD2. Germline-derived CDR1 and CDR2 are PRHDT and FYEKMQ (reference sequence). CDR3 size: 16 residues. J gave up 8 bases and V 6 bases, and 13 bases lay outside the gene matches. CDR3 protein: CASSFTSSGRASTQYF. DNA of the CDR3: TGTGCCAGCAGTTTTACATCTAGCGGGAGGGCCAGCACCCAGTACTTC.

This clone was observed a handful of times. The CDR3 coding sequence is TGTGCCAGCAGCCAAGGCTGGACAGGGGCCTACGAGCAGTACTTC. Its protein product is CASSQGWTGAYEQYF. The chain is built from TRBV3-1 (or the pseudogene TRBV3-2) and TRBJ2-7, with 9 bases fitting TRBD1. CDR3 length: 15 amino acids. Germline CDR1 is LGHDT and CDR2 is YNNKEL (reference sequence). V shed 1 base, J shed 2 bases, and the junction held 3 bases outside the gene matches.